Each of the 14 T cell receptor beta chains below was sequenced from the same sample in a study of cytomegalovirus exposure and HLA in healthy donors. Using immunoSEQ multiplex PCR, the repertoire was profiled, and TCRdb retains in-frame clones only, with some absent. Altogether more than 100,000 clones are present, over 75% being singletons, with the ten largest covering 6% to 7%. Sequenced input: PBMCs. The receptors here all came from a woman under 30 in good health and CMV-seropositive.

The rearrangement joins TRBV19 to TRBJ2-7; 9 nucleotides match TRBD1. The length of the CDR3 is 14 residues. Trimming removed 9 bases from V and 3 bases from J; junction bases left unmatched: 9. Germline CDR1 reads LNHDA; CDR2 reads SQIVND (reference sequence). CDR3 residues: CARTWTGDIYEQYF. CDR3 nucleotides: TGTGCCAGGACCTGGACAGGGGATATCTACGAGCAGTACTTC.

V gene TRBV6-1 combines with J gene TRBJ2-7; 8 bases fit TRBD1. The ends lost 2 bases at V and 5 bases at J; junction bases unmatched: 14. The CDR3 has 17 amino acids. The V gene's germline CDR1 is MNHNS and CDR2 SASEGT. This CDR3 is CASSEFGHGQGSDEQYF. The CDR3 coding sequence is TGTGCCAGCAGTGAATTTGGGCACGGACAGGGTTCGGACGAGCAGTACTTC.

This rearrangement joins TRBV6-5 to TRBJ1-1; 8 bases map to TRBD1. V was clipped by 4 bases and J by 5 bases; unmatched bases: 6. Germline V gives CDR1 MNHEY, CDR2 SVGAGI. The CDR3 totals 14 residues. The CDR3: CASSLSGGRTEAFF. DNA of the CDR3: TGTGCCAGCAGTTTGTCAGGGGGCAGAACTGAAGCTTTCTTT.

The V call is TRBV6-1, the J call TRBJ2-5; no definite D call. The ends were cut back, 3 bases at V and 2 bases at J, with 16 bases in the middle. The CDR3 is 16 amino acids. Germline values: CDR1 MNHNS, CDR2 SASEGT. CDR3 region: CASSDQRSYLQETQYF. Written as DNA, the CDR3 is TGTGCCAGCAGTGACCAACGGAGCTACTTACAAGAGACCCAGTACTTC.

The chain employs TRBV11-2 and TRBJ1-5; D ambiguous. This CDR3 comprises 15 residues. Germline V gene sequence: CDR1 SGHAT, CDR2 FQNNGV. Trimming pared 5 bases from V and 1 base from J, leaving 12 bases between. The CDR3 reads CASSTSGNSNQPQHF. The CDR3 DNA reads as TGTGCCAGCAGCACTTCCGGGAACAGCAATCAGCCCCAGCATTTT. Variable domain in full (rest from reference TRBV11-2 and TRBJ1-5): EAGVAQSPRYKIIEKRQSVAFWCNPISGHATLYWYQQILGQGPKLLIQFQNNGVVDDSQLPKDRFSAERLKGVDSTLKIQPAKLEDSAVYLCASSTSGNSNQPQHFGDGTRLSIL.

The chain has TRBV10-3 and TRBJ2-7, with D possibly being TRBD2 (6 bases). The CDR3 length is 14 residues. The germline gives CDR1 ENHRY, CDR2 SYGVKD. Trimming cost V 10 bases and J 7 bases, with 23 bases left between them. The CDR3 sequence: CATDRGGEVGEQYF. CDR3 DNA sequence: TGTGCCACGGACCGGGGCGGGGAGGTAGGGGAGCAGTACTTC.

The V gene is TRBV27, the J gene TRBJ1-1; D call uncertain. In germline, CDR1 is MNHEY, CDR2 SMNVEV (reference sequence). Deletions cut 0 bases from V and 13 bases from J, with 15 bases between. The CDR3 has 13 residues. CDR3 residues: CASSLSWATGVFF. CDR3 nucleotide sequence: TGTGCCAGCAGTTTATCTTGGGCTACCGGGGTTTTCTTT.

The rearrangement uses TRBV25-1 and TRBJ2-3; 8 bases agree with TRBD2. V lost 3 bases, J lost 3 bases, and 5 bases stayed unmatched. Per the germline V gene, CDR1 is MGHDK and CDR2 is SYGVNS. The CDR3 has 15 residues. The CDR3 bases are TGTGCCAGCAGTGATCCAGCGGGGGAAACAGATACGCAGTATTTT. Its translation is CASSDPAGETDTQYF. Full variable domain (remainder filled in from reference TRBV25-1 and TRBJ2-3): EADIYQTPRYLVIGTGKKITLECSQTMGHDKMYWYQQDPGMELHLIHYSYGVNSTEKGDLSSESTVSRIRTEHFPLTLESARPSHTSQYLCASSDPAGETDTQYFGPGTRLTVL.

This clone appeared a single time. This chain links TRBV9 with TRBJ1-2; D is possibly TRBD1 (6 bases). CDR1 and CDR2 from the germline V gene are SGDLS and YYNGEE. Between the trimmed V and J ends, which lost 1 base and 6 bases, there was a span of 10 bases. The CDR3 runs to 13 residues. CDR3 loop: CASSVQGTDGYTF. The CDR3 DNA sequence: TGTGCCAGCAGCGTACAGGGGACCGATGGCTACACCTTC.

Points on this clone: Different DNA sequences within this sample yield the same CDR3. The CDR3 DNA reads TGTGCCAGCAGCTTAGACCGGGGATGGAATTCACCCCTCCACTTT. Amino acids: CASSLDRGWNSPLHF. This chain uses TRBV13 with TRBJ1-6, with no clear D. CDR3 size: 15 residues. Germline V CDR1 and CDR2: PRHDT, FYEKMQ (reference sequence). Deletions cut 1 base from V and 7 bases from J, with 11 bases between.

This chain joins TRBV4-3 and TRBJ2-7; no clear D. Germline lookup yields CDR1 LGHNA and CDR2 YSLEER. V was cut by 0 bases and J by 0 bases, with 6 bases left in between. This CDR3 region has 14 residues. The CDR3 DNA follows: TGCGCCAGCAGCCAAGACTCCCTCTCCTACGAGCAGTACTTC. This gives the protein CASSQDSLSYEQYF.

The chain is built from TRBV27 and TRBJ1-2; 8 nucleotides match TRBD1. The CDR3 totals 14 residues. The trim removed 4 bases at V and 3 bases at J, leaving 4 bases unmatched. The germline CDR1 and CDR2 sequences are MNHEY and SMNVEV (reference sequence). CDR3 region: CASSSSGGDYGYTF. CDR3 nucleotide sequence: TGTGCCAGCAGTTCGTCAGGGGGCGACTATGGCTACACCTTC.

CDR3 sequence: CASSWSGRVSEQYF. The DNA for the CDR3 is TGTGCCAGCAGCTGGTCAGGCAGGGTCTCCGAGCAGTACTTC. The gene calls are TRBV5-6 and TRBJ2-7; possible D gene TRBD1, 5 bases. The germline V gene encodes CDR1 SGHDT and CDR2 YYEEEE. The V and J ends lost 3 bases and 6 bases respectively, with 16 bases between them. The CDR3 sequence is 14 residues long.

V and J are TRBV5-5 and TRBJ1-2, with 7 bases identical to TRBD1. The CDR3 covers 14 residues. With V trimmed by 4 bases and J by 5 bases, 8 bases remained unmatched. From germline, CDR1 is SGHKS and CDR2 YYEKEE (reference sequence). The CDR3 spells CASSPRDSAYGYTF. In DNA, the CDR3 is TGTGCCAGCAGCCCCCGGGACAGCGCTTATGGCTACACCTTC.